This T cell receptor (beta chain) emerged from a study of human thymus T cells. Points from the study as a whole: Use of V and J genes seemed skewed within the thymic and blood repertoires. Related research described strongly overlapping thymic repertoires in unrelated people.

Libraries were prepared by immunoSEQ multiplex PCR; TCRdb keeps only in-frame clonotypes and omits some of them. In the table there are fewer than 90,000 clones, around 96% of which are singletons. Resections from corrective heart surgery supplied the thymus tissue. Congenital heart defects were the reason for the corrective surgery that the donors, healthy Finnish infants, were having. This clone was found once. What it binds is unknown. The material sequenced was thymus tissue. This TCR derives from a boy in the first two years of life with a congenital heart defect but otherwise immunologically healthy.

CDR3 sequence (DNA): TGCAGCGTAACTTTATTAGACAGGATCCAAGAGACCCAGTACTTC. It yields the protein CSVTLLDRIQETQYF. The chain joins TRBV29-1 to TRBJ2-5; D is possibly TRBD1 (6 bases). CDR3 length: 15 residues. The ends were cut back, 6 bases at V and 1 base at J, with 18 bases in the middle. CDR1 is SQVTM, CDR2 ANQGSEA, per germline.